These 22 T cell receptor beta chains share one sample of origin, sequenced in a study of T cells in Graves' hyperthyroidism and ophthalmopathy. Amplified TCR beta CDR3 regions came from RNA transcripts. An initial round of RT-PCR targeting the TCR CDR3 relied on the HTBI primer set. Using its own MiXCR run on the multiplex PCR reads, TCRdb lists one record per CDR3 protein. The sample has approximately 700,000 distinct CDR3 sequences, roughly 45% seen once. Sequenced sample: peripheral blood or thyroid tissue (not recorded which). The source is an adult man with Graves' disease, either hyperthyroidism or ophthalmopathy (not recorded which).

This clonotype occurred many times. The chain is built from TRBV2 and TRBJ2-7; 11 positions match TRBD2. V was pared by 4 bases and J by 3 bases, with 2 bases of the junction left unmatched. Germline-derived CDR1 and CDR2 are SNHLY and FYNNEI. The CDR3 extends over 14 amino acids. The CDR3 loop is CASSVTSGIYEQYF. The CDR3 DNA reads as TGTGCCAGCAGTGTGACTAGCGGGATCTACGAGCAGTACTTC.

This clonotype was recorded a few times. The chain uses TRBV20-1 and TRBJ2-7; D gene unclear. This CDR3 comprises 14 residues. Germline values: CDR1 DFQATT, CDR2 SNEGSKA (reference sequence). V was clipped by 5 bases and J by 0 bases, with 14 bases between them. CDR3 coding DNA: TGCAGTGCTCACCGGGCCACAAACTCCTACGAGCAGTACTTC. Its protein product is CSAHRATNSYEQYF.

The chain carries TRBV29-1 and TRBJ1-4; D unresolved. Trimming removed 2 bases at V and 10 bases at J, with 8 bases between. CDR1 is SQVTM and CDR2 is ANQGSEA in the germline V gene. The CDR3 has 11 amino acids. CDR3 in DNA: TGCAGCGTTGAATGGGGTGGAAAACTGTTTTTT. It specifies CSVEWGGKLFF.

This clonotype was seen only a few times. J is TRBJ1-4 and V is TRBV29-1; maybe TRBD1 (6 bases). The V and J ends lost 2 bases and 8 bases respectively, with 12 bases between them. The CDR3 contains 13 residues. Germline V gives CDR1 SQVTM, CDR2 ANQGSEA. Here the CDR3 reads CSVERGGEEKLFF. As DNA, the CDR3 is TGCAGCGTTGAAAGGGGGGGGGAGGAAAAACTGTTTTTT.

The chain uses TRBV10-3 and TRBJ2-7; 8 bases are shared with TRBD2. Looked up from germline, CDR1 is ENHRY and CDR2 is SYGVKD. V shed 3 bases and J 5 bases; nucleotides not matched to a gene: 15. This CDR3 comprises 17 residues. The CDR3 is CAISDSESGGRINEQYF. The CDR3 DNA sequence: TGTGCCATCAGTGACTCGGAATCGGGGGGGCGAATCAACGAGCAGTACTTC.

This clonotype was counted a few times. The V gene is TRBV12-3 or TRBV12-4, the J gene TRBJ2-7; 7 nucleotides line up with TRBD2. V trimming: 7 bases; J trimming: 5 bases; junction bases outside the gene matches: 8. CDR3 length: 13 residues. The CDR3 coding sequence is TGTGCCAGCACCAATCCGGGGAGGGACGAGCAGTACTTC. Protein sequence: CASTNPGRDEQYF.

This chain connects TRBV29-1 to TRBJ2-5, with D possibly TRBD1 on 6 matching bases. V lost 8 bases to trimming and J lost 1 base, with 14 bases between them. Germline lookup yields CDR1 SQVTM and CDR2 ANQGSEA. This CDR3 is 13 amino acids long. CDR3 coding DNA: TGCAGCTTAGCGATAGGGGGCCAAGAGACCCAGTACTTC. This sequence encodes CSLAIGGQETQYF.

The chain links TRBV6-5 to TRBJ2-2; 10 bases are a match to TRBD1. V was clipped by 6 bases and J by 1 base; unmatched bases: 2. The V gene's germline CDR1 is MNHEY and CDR2 SVGAGI. The CDR3 is 15 residues long. CDR3 DNA: TGTGCCAGCAGCAGGACAGGGGGGAACACCGGGGAGCTGTTTTTT. The encoded protein is CASSRTGGNTGELFF.

This clonotype appeared many times. The chain carries TRBV14 and TRBJ1-2; D call uncertain. The V and J ends lost 1 base and 5 bases respectively, with 8 bases between them. The CDR3 spans 13 residues. Germline assignment: CDR1 SGHDN and CDR2 FVKESK. The DNA of the CDR3 is TGTGCCAGCAGCCAAGGCCGGGTTTATGGCTACACCTTC. Encoded protein: CASSQGRVYGYTF.

In its sample, this clonotype was seen once. This chain connects TRBV20-1 to TRBJ2-7, with TRBD2 matching 9 bases. V shed 4 bases, J shed 4 bases, and the junction held 2 bases outside the gene matches. Per the germline V gene, CDR1 is DFQATT and CDR2 is SNEGSKA (reference sequence). This CDR3 region has 12 residues. Written as DNA, the CDR3 is TGCAGTGCTATCACTAGCGGGTACGAGCAGTACTTC. It is translated as CSAITSGYEQYF.

This clonotype has a single count. This chain links TRBV2 with TRBJ1-2; 8 bases agree with TRBD1. V lost 6 bases, J lost 5 bases, and 20 bases stayed unmatched. This CDR3 region has 18 residues. Germline values: CDR1 SNHLY, CDR2 FYNNEI. The CDR3: CASSKTQDAGGAWYGYTF. The CDR3 region has the DNA TGTGCCAGCAGCAAGACGCAAGACGCAGGGGGCGCTTGGTATGGCTACACCTTC.

This clonotype was detected only once. The rearrangement uses TRBV5-1 and TRBJ1-1; D unresolved. CDR1 SGHRS and CDR2 YFSETQ come from the germline V gene. The CDR3 contains 16 residues. The V and J ends lost 1 base and 0 bases respectively, with 13 bases between them. CDR3 loop: CASSLTAGPLNTEAFF. Written as DNA, the CDR3 is TGCGCCAGCAGCTTGACTGCAGGACCCTTGAACACTGAAGCTTTCTTT.

Many counts were recorded for this clonotype. Germline and junction disagree at one end, which may indicate a read error. V usage is TRBV15 and J usage is TRBJ1-5; D is unclear. From germline, CDR1 is LNHNV and CDR2 YYDKDF (reference sequence). The CDR3 is 15 residues long. CDR3 sequence (DNA): TGTGCCACCAGCGGAGAGGAATATAGCAATCAGCCCCAGCATTTT. Translation gives CATSGEEYSNQPQHF.

This clonotype occurred a few times. V gene TRBV7-9 combines with J gene TRBJ1-3; tentatively, D is TRBD1 (5 bases). Trimming cost V 5 bases and J 0 bases, with 11 bases left between them. The germline CDR1 and CDR2 sequences are SEHNR and FQNEAQ (reference sequence). The CDR3 has 15 amino acids. CDR3 region: CASSLGQVSGNTIYF. CDR3 bases: TGTGCCAGCAGCCTCGGACAAGTCTCTGGAAACACCATATATTTT. The variable domain in full, with the rest retrieved from reference TRBV7-9 and TRBJ1-3, is DTGVSQNPRHKITKRGQNVTFRCDPISEHNRLYWYRQTLGQGPEFLTYFQNEAQLEKSRLLSDRFSAERPKGSFSTLEIQRTEQGDSAMYLCASSLGQVSGNTIYFGEGSWLTVV.

The V call is TRBV20-1, the J call TRBJ2-7; the match to TRBD2 covers 7 bases. The CDR3 is 13 residues long. Looked up from germline, CDR1 is DFQATT and CDR2 is SNEGSKA (reference sequence). V trimming: 6 bases; J trimming: 5 bases; junction bases outside the gene matches: 10. The CDR3 protein is CSAERDGGDEQYF. The CDR3 DNA reads as TGCAGTGCAGAGCGGGACGGCGGGGACGAGCAGTACTTC.

Notes on this clonotype: Sequence at one end of the junction differs from germline and may be a read error. This rearrangement joins TRBV5-1 to TRBJ1-1; D perhaps matches TRBD1 (6 bases). The germline V gene encodes CDR1 SGHRS and CDR2 YFSETQ. CDR3 length: 14 amino acids. The CDR3 protein is CASSKPQGNTEAFF. The CDR3 DNA is TGTGCCAGCAGCAAACCACAGGGGAACACTGAAGCTTTCTTT.

Turning to this clonotype: One end of the junction fails to match germline, which may point to a read error. The chain uses TRBV7-9 and TRBJ1-1, with a tentative D call TRBD1 (6 bases). This CDR3 spans 16 amino acids. The germline V gene encodes CDR1 SEHNR and CDR2 FQNEAQ (reference sequence). The CDR3 is CASRCWEGGENTEAFF. The CDR3 coding sequence is TGCGCCAGCAGGTGTTGGGAAGGGGGGGAGAACACTGAAGCTTTCTTT.

The chain joins TRBV10-3 to TRBJ2-7; 7 bases map to TRBD2. The CDR3 sequence is 12 residues long. V shed 3 bases, J shed 9 bases, and the junction held 5 bases outside the gene matches. CDR1 is ENHRY, CDR2 SYGVKD, per germline. The DNA of the CDR3 is TGTGCCATCAGTGACGGGAGGTCGGGGCAGTACTTC. It translates to CAISDGRSGQYF.

This clonotype came up many times. The rearrangement joins TRBV29-1 to TRBJ2-2; D not resolved. The V end was cut by 6 bases, the J end by 8 bases, with 4 bases between. Germline CDR1 SQVTM, CDR2 ANQGSEA. The CDR3 loop spans 9 amino acids. CDR3 DNA sequence: TGCAGCGTAAAGGGGGAGCTGTTTTTT. Protein: CSVKGELFF.

This clonotype was found many times. The chain combines TRBV24-1 with TRBJ1-2; the D is unclear. V was pared by 5 bases and J by 3 bases, with 9 bases between. This CDR3 spans 13 amino acids. Germline CDR1 KGHDR, CDR2 SFDVKD. CDR3 sequence: CATSVRQDYGYTF. CDR3 coding DNA: TGTGCCACCAGTGTCCGGCAGGACTATGGCTACACCTTC.

This clonotype came up many times. The rearrangement joins TRBV6-5 to TRBJ2-7, with TRBD1 matching over 9 bases. Germline V gene data show CDR1 as MNHEY and CDR2 as SVGAGI. V gave up 5 bases and J gave up 6 bases; unmatched junction bases: 2. The CDR3 spans 12 residues. Here the CDR3 DNA reads TGTGCCAGCAGTGAGACAGGGGGCGAGCAGTACTTC. Translating gives CASSETGGEQYF.

Worth noting for this clonotype: A much larger clonotype is one base distant, so this may be a read error. The rearrangement links TRBV2 to TRBJ1-5; D is uncertain. V was trimmed by 4 bases and J by 0 bases, leaving 7 bases between them. CDR3 size: 14 residues. CDR1 is SNHLY and CDR2 is FYNNEI in the germline V gene. CDR3 amino acids: CASSGSFSNQPQHF. The CDR3 bases are TGTGCCAGCAGTGGCAGCTTTAGCAATCAGCCCCAGCATTTT.